These 9 T cell receptor beta chains share one sample of origin, sequenced in a study of blood T cell repertoires in COVID-19. The assay was immunoSEQ multiplex PCR, and TCRdb's table has in-frame clones only and misses some. The sample shows about 340,000 clones, approximately 92% of them seen only once. The sample taken for sequencing was PBMCs or T cells enriched from blood (not recorded which). The receptors derive from a woman in her 30s who had recovered from COVID-19.

This rearrangement joins TRBV9 to TRBJ1-1, with TRBD1 as a possible D gene (6 bases). This CDR3 comprises 14 residues. Germline V gives CDR1 SGDLS, CDR2 YYNGEE. Trimming shortened V by 4 bases and J by 0 bases, and 10 bases separated the two germline ends. The CDR3 nucleotides are TGTGCCAGCAGCCCTCCAGGGGTGAACACTGAAGCTTTCTTT. Translating gives CASSPPGVNTEAFF.

V gene TRBV7-9 combines with J gene TRBJ2-7; D gene uncertain. Trimming took off 5 bases at V and 3 bases at J, with 11 bases between the two ends. The length of the CDR3 is 13 residues. Looked up from germline, CDR1 is SEHNR and CDR2 is FQNEAQ (reference sequence). This CDR3 reads CASSPTRNYEQYF. CDR3 nucleotides: TGTGCCAGCAGCCCCACCAGAAACTACGAGCAGTACTTC.

The rearrangement joins TRBV4-3 to TRBJ2-7, with a weak D call TRBD2 (7 bases). Per germline, CDR1 LGHNA and CDR2 YSLEER. The CDR3 spans 19 residues. With 1 base removed from V and 5 bases from J, the gap between germline ends came to 27 bases. CDR3 loop: CASSQGFRGREITVHEQYF. The CDR3 coding sequence is TGCGCCAGCAGCCAAGGCTTTAGGGGGAGGGAGATTACGGTCCACGAGCAGTACTTC.

V gene TRBV11-3 combines with J gene TRBJ2-7, with D unresolved. Deletions cut 4 bases from V and 2 bases from J, with 6 bases between. From germline, CDR1 is SGHNT and CDR2 YENEEA. The CDR3 contains 12 residues. CDR3 bases: TGTGCCAGCAGCTCGAGAACCTACGAGCAGTACTTC. As protein: CASSSRTYEQYF.

The V gene is TRBV28, the J gene TRBJ2-5, with 7 bases identical to TRBD1. Germline-derived CDR1 and CDR2 are MDHEN and SYDVKM. V lost 6 bases and J lost 2; bases outside the gene matches: 3. The CDR3 covers 13 residues. The CDR3 DNA sequence: TGTGCCAGCAGGGGGACAGTTCAAGAGACCCAGTACTTC. Translated: CASRGTVQETQYF.

In its sample, this clone was seen a few times. The J gene is TRBJ2-2, the V gene TRBV7-9; a possible D gene is TRBD2 (6 bases). Germline V lookup: CDR1 SEHNR, CDR2 FQNEAQ (reference sequence). The CDR3 has 16 residues. The ends were cut back, 5 bases at V and 3 bases at J, with 16 bases in the middle. The CDR3 nucleotides are TGTGCCAGCAGCCCGAGGTTACTAGCTCACACCGGGGAGCTGTTTTTT. This sequence encodes CASSPRLLAHTGELFF. The full variable domain, rest sourced from reference TRBV7-9 and TRBJ2-2, is DTGVSQNPRHKITKRGQNVTFRCDPISEHNRLYWYRQTLGQGPEFLTYFQNEAQLEKSRLLSDRFSAERPKGSFSTLEIQRTEQGDSAMYLCASSPRLLAHTGELFFGEGSRLTVL.

The V gene is TRBV3-1 (or the pseudogene TRBV3-2), the J gene TRBJ1-3; a possible D gene is TRBD1 (6 bases). Per the germline V gene, CDR1 is LGHDT and CDR2 is YNNKEL (reference sequence). The CDR3 extends over 15 amino acids. Trimming cost V 0 bases and J 4 bases, with 10 bases left between them. CDR3 in amino acids: CASSQDPGTGNTIYF. The CDR3 DNA reads as TGTGCCAGCAGCCAAGATCCAGGGACAGGAAACACCATATATTTT.

V gene TRBV6-5 combines with J gene TRBJ2-1; possibly TRBD1 for D (5 bases). The germline V gene has CDR1 MNHEY and CDR2 SVGAGI. Trimming stripped 2 bases from V and 2 bases from J, with 10 bases between. The CDR3 covers 15 residues. Here the CDR3 DNA reads TGTGCCAGCAGTTACCCGGGCAGGGCCTACAATGAGCAGTTCTTC. Its protein product is CASSYPGRAYNEQFF.

This chain joins TRBV28 and TRBJ1-2; TRBD1 agrees at 7 bases. The trim removed 5 bases at V and 7 bases at J, leaving 13 bases unmatched. CDR1 and CDR2 (germline): MDHEN, SYDVKM. The CDR3 consists of 15 residues. DNA of the CDR3: TGTGCCAGCAGTCAAACAGGGGAAGGGGTCCTTGGCTACACCTTC. It codes for CASSQTGEGVLGYTF.